The subject of this entry is one T cell receptor (beta chain). The antigen remains unidentified. Germline assignment: CDR1 SGHTA and CDR2 FQGNSA. V lost 0 bases, J lost 7 bases, and 4 bases stayed unmatched. The CDR3 contains 15 residues. Each donor's blood draw was 8.5 to 10 milliliters of peripheral blood. Researchers isolated at least 6.5 million PBMCs per sample. Using a J-beta primer mix together with a sample-barcoded 5' primer, a second PCR was run for about 6 to 12 cycles. TCRdb processed the 5' RACE reads anew with MiXCR; each CDR3 protein has one entry. The sample records 700,000 to 850,000 distinct CDR3 sequences, roughly 35% being singletons. The entry originates in a study of blood T cells in healthy people across ages. Study conclusions and caveats: Age advanced and TCR beta diversity per million T cells fell, roughly linearly.

The sample comprised blood. This chain uses TRBV7-2 with TRBJ1-1; 11 bases map to TRBD1. The TCR was taken from a young man in good health. The CDR3 reads CASSLAGGQGGEAFF. The CDR3 coding sequence is TGTGCCAGCAGCTTAGCGGGGGGACAGGGGGGTGAAGCTTTCTTT. The variable domain in full, with the rest retrieved from reference TRBV7-2 and TRBJ1-1, is GAGVSQSPSNKVTEKGKDVELRCDPISGHTALYWYRQSLGQGLEFLIYFQGNSAPDKSGLPSDRFSAERTGGSVSTLTIQRTQQEDSAVYLCASSLAGGQGGEAFFGQGTRLTVV.